This T cell receptor beta chain is from a study of CD8 T cells in Susac syndrome. The RNA, roughly 0.45 to 1 ug, was put through reverse transcription using random hexamers. The immunoSEQ assay covered 54 Vbeta and 13 Jbeta segments for CDR3. Using its own MiXCR run on the immunoSEQ multiplex PCR reads, TCRdb lists one record per CDR3 protein. Among around 200,000 distinct CDR3 sequences listed, 95% were seen once. Trimming removed 0 bases from V and 7 bases from J, with 10 bases in between. Germline CDR1 and CDR2: SQVTM and ANQGSEA. This CDR3 comprises 13 residues. The chain recombines TRBV29-1 with TRBJ2-1; D is unresolved. Sequenced: CD4+ T cells from PBMCs. The sequence was collected from a human donor with multiple sclerosis. The CDR3: CSVEDLVYNEQFF. The CDR3 DNA is TGCAGCGTTGAAGATTTAGTTTATAATGAGCAGTTCTTC.